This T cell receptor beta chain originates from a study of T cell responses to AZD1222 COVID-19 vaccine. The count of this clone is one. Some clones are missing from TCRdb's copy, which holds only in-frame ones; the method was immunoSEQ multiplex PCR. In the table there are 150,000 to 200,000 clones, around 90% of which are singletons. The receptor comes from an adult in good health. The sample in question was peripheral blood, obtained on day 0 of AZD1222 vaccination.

DNA for the CDR3: TGTGCCAGCAGTTTATTCCCTTACGAGCAGTACTTC. Its protein is CASSLFPYEQYF. The chain uses TRBV28 and TRBJ2-7; D ambiguous. V lost 1 base and J lost 4, with 5 bases in between. The CDR3 has 12 residues. Germline CDR1 MDHEN, CDR2 SYDVKM.